This T cell receptor (beta chain) was documented in a study of blood T cell repertoires in COVID-19. Study-wide background: Acute-phase and convalescent COVID-19 samples originated in the United States, Italy and Spain. PBMCs, B-cell-depleted T cells, or T cells were the source of the cDNA or gDNA that made up the material.

Study processing details: Reference gene primer amplification gave estimated nucleated cell counts. Data came from immunoSEQ multiplex PCR; TCRdb stores just in-frame clones and leaves some out. The D gene and trimming were derived from the DNA, and the V and J assignments and clone size from that table. The sample includes around 320,000 clones, around 89% of them seen just once. This CDR3 is built from 12 residues. Trimming stripped 7 bases from V and 9 bases from J, with 13 bases between. The germline V gene has CDR1 SNHLY and CDR2 FYNNEI. The TCR was taken from a woman aged 30 to 39 who had recovered from COVID-19. The chain links TRBV2 to TRBJ1-3, with a possible D match to TRBD1 (5 bases). Sequencing was done on a sample of peripheral blood. The CDR3 DNA sequence: TGTGCCAGCACTCCGACAGCCAGCACCATATATTTT. Translated: CASTPTASTIYF.